This T cell receptor beta chain was captured by sequencing in a study of long-term antiretroviral therapy in people with HIV. Samples were assayed with immunoSEQ v3.0 at survey level. Clones were read by immunoSEQ multiplex PCR, and TCRdb kept only the in-frame ones, dropping some. The table has some 16,000 clones, 77% seen once; the top ten hold about a fifth. CDR3 length: 12 residues. V was clipped by 8 bases and J by 10 bases, with 12 bases between them. Germline V gene sequence: CDR1 MNHNS, CDR2 SASEGT. Sequenced material: unsorted PBMCs, taken 2.1 years after starting antiretroviral therapy. The chain is built from TRBV6-1 and TRBJ1-6, with unresolved D. This TCR derives from a man between 35 and 55 years old with HIV. The CDR3 region is CASGPEGSPLHF. The CDR3 DNA reads TGTGCCAGCGGGCCCGAGGGATCACCCCTCCACTTT.